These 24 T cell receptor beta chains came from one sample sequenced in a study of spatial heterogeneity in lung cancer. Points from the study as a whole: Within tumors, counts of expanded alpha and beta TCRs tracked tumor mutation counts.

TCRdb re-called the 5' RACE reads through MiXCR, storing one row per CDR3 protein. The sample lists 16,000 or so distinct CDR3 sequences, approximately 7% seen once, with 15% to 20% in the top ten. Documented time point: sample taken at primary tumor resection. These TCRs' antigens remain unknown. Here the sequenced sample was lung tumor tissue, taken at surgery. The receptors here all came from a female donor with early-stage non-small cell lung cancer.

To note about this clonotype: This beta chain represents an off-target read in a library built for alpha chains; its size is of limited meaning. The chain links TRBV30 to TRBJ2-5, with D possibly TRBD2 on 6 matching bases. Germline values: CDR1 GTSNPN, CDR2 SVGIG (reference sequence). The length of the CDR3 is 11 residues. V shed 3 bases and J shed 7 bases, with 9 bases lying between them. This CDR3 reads CAWRAGGTQYF. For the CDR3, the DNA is TGTGCCTGGAGAGCCGGGGGGACCCAGTACTTC.

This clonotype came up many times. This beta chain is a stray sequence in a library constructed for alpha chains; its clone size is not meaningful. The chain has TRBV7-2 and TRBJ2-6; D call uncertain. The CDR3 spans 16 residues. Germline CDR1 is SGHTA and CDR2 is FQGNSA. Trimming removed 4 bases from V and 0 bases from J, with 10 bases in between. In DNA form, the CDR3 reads TGTGCCAGCAGCTCGGACGTGAGCTCTGGGGCCAACGTCCTGACTTTC. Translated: CASSSDVSSGANVLTF. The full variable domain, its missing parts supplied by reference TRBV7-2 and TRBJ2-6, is GAGVSQSPSNKVTEKGKDVELRCDPISGHTALYWYRQSLGQGLEFLIYFQGNSAPDKSGLPSDRFSAERTGGSVSTLTIQRTQQEDSAVYLCASSSDVSSGANVLTFGAGSRLTVL.

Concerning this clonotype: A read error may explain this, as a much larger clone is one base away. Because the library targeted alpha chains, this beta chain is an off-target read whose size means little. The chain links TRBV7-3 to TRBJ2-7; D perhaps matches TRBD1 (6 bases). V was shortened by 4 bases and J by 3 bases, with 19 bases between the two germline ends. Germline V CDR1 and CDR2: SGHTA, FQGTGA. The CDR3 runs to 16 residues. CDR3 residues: CASSWDKTGPFYEQYF. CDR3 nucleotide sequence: TGTGCCAGCAGCTGGGATAAGACAGGTCCCTTCTACGAGCAGTACTTC.

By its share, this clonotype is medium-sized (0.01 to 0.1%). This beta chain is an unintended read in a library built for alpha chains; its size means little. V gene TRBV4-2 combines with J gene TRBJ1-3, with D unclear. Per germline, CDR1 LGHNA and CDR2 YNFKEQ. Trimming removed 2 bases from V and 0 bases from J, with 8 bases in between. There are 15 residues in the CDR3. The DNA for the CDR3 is TGTGCCAGCAGCCAAACGGAGAGCTCTGGAAACACCATATATTTT. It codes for CASSQTESSGNTIYF.

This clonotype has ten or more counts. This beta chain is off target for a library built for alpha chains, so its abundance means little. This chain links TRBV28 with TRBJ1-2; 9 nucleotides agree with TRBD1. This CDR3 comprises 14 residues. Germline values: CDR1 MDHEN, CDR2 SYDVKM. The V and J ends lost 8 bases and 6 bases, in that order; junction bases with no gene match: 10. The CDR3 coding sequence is TGTGCCAGCGGGCGTGAGGGACAGGGTAATGGCTACACCTTC. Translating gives CASGREGQGNGYTF.

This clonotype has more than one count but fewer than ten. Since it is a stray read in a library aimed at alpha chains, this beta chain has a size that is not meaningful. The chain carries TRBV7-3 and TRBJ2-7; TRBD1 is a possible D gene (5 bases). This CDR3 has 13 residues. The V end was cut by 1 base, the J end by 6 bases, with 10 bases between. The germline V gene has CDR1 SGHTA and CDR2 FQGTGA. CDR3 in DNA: TGTGCCAGCAGCTTAAGTCAGGGCGGCGAGCAGTACTTC. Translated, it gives CASSLSQGGEQYF.

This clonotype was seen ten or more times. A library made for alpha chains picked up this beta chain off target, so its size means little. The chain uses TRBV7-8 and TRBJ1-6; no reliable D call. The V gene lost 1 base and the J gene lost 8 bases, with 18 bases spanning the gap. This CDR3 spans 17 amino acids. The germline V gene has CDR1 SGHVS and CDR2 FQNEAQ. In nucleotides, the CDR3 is TGTGCCAGCAGCTTAGGGGGTAGGAAGGCTACGTATTCACCCCTCCACTTT. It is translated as CASSLGGRKATYSPLHF.

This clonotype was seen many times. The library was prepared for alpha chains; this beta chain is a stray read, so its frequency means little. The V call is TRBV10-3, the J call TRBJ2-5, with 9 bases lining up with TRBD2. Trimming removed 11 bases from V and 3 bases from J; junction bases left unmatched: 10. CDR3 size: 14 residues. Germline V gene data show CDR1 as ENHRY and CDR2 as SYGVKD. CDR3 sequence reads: CASRRGGGEETQYF. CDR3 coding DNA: TGTGCCTCCCGGCGGGGGGGCGGGGAAGAGACCCAGTACTTC.

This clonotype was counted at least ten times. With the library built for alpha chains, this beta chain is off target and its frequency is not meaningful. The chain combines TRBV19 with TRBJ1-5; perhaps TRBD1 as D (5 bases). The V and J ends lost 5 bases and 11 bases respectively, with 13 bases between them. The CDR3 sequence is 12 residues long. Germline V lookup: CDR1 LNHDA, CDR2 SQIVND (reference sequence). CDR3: CASSYGGMAQHF. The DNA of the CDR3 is TGTGCCAGTAGTTATGGGGGTATGGCCCAGCATTTT.

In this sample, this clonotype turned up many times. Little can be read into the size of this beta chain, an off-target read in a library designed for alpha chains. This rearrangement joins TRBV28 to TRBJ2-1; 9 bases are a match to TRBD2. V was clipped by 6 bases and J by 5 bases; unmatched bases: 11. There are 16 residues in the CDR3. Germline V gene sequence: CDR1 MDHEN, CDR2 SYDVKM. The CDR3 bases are TGTGCCAGCAGCCCCCTGAGGTTAGCGGGGGACAATGAGCAGTTCTTC. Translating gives CASSPLRLAGDNEQFF.

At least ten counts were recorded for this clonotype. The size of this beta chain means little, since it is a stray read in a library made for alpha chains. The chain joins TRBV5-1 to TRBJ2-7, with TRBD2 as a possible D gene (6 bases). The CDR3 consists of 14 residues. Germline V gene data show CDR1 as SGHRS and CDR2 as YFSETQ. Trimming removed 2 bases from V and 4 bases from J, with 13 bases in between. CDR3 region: CASSLEAGRYEQYF. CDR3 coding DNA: TGCGCCAGCAGCTTAGAGGCGGGGCGGTACGAGCAGTACTTC.

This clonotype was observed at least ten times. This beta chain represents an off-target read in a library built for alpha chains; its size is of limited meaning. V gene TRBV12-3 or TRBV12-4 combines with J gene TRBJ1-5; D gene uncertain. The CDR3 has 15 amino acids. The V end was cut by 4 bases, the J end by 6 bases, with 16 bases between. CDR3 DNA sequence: TGTGCCAGCAGTTATTTTCCGGCAGGCACTCAGCCCCAGCATTTT. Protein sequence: CASSYFPAGTQPQHF.

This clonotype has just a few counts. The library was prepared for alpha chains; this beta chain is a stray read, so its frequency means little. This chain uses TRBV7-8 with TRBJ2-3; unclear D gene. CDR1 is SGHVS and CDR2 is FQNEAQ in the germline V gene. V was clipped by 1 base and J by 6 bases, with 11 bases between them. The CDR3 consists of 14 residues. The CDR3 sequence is CASSLGSSRDTQYF. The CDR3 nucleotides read TGTGCCAGCAGCTTAGGGTCATCCCGGGATACGCAGTATTTT.

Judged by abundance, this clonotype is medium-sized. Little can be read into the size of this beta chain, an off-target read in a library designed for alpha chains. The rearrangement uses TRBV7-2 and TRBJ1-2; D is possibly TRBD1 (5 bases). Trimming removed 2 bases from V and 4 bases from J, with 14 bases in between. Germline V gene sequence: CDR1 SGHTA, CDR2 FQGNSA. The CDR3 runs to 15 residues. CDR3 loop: CASSLKTAGPYGYTF. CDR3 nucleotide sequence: TGTGCCAGCAGCTTAAAGACAGCGGGTCCCTATGGCTACACCTTC.

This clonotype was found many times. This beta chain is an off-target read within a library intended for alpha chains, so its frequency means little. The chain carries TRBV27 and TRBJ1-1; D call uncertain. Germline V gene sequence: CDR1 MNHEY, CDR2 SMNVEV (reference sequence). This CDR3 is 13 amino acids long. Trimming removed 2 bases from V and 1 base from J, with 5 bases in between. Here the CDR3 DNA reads TGTGCCAGCAGTTTAGTCTGGAACACTGAAGCTTTCTTT. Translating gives CASSLVWNTEAFF.

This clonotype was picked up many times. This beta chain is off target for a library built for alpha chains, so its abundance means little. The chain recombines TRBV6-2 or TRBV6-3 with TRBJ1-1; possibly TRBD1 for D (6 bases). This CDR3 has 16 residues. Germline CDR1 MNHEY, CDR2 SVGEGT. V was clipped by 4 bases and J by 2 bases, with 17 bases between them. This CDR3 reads CASSFTKGGLNTEAFF. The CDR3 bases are TGTGCCAGCAGTTTCACCAAAGGGGGACTAAACACTGAAGCTTTCTTT.

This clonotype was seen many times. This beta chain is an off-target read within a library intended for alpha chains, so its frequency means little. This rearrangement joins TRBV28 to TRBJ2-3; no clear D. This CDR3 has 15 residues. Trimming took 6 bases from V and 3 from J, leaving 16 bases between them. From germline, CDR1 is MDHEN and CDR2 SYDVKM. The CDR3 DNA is TGTGCCAGCAGCCTTACAAGCCCTGGGACAGATACGCAGTATTTT. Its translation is CASSLTSPGTDTQYF.

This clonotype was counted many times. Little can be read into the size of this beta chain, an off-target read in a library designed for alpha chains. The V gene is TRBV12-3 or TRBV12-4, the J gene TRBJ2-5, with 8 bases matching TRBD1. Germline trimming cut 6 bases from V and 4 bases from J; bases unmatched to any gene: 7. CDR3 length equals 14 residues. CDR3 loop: CASSRGTGGETQYF. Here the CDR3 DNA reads TGTGCCAGCAGCCGAGGGACAGGAGGAGAGACCCAGTACTTC.

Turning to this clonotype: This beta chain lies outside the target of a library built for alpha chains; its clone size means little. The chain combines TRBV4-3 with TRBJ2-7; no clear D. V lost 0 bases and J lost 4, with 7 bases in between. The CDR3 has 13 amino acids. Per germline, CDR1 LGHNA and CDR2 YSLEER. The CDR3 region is CASSQEFGYEQYF. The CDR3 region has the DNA TGCGCCAGCAGCCAAGAGTTCGGGTACGAGCAGTACTTC.

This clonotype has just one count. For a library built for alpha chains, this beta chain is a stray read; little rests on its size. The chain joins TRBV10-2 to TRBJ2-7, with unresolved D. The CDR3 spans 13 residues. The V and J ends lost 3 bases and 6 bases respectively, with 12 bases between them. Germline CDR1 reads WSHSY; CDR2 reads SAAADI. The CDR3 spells CASSDSTASEQYF. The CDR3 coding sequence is TGCGCCAGCAGTGATAGCACCGCTTCCGAGCAGTACTTC.

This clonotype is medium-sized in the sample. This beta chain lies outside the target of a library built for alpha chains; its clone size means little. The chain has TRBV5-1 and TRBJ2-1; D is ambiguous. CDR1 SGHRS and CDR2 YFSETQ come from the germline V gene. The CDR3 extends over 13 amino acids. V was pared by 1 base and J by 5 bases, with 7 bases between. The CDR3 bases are TGCGCCAGCAGCTTGAGCACCCACAATGAGCAGTTCTTC. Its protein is CASSLSTHNEQFF.

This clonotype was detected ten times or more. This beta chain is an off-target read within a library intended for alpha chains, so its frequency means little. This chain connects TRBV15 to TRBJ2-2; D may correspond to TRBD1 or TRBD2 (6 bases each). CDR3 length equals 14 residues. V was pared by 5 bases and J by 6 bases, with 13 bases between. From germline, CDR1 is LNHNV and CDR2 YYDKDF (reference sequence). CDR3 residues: CATSGGDIPGELFF. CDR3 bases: TGTGCCACCAGCGGAGGGGACATCCCCGGGGAGCTGTTTTTT.

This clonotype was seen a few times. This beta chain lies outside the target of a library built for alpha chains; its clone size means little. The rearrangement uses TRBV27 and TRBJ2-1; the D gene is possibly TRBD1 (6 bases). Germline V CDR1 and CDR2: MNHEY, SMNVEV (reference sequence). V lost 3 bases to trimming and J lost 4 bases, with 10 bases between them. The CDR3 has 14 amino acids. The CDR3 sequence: CASSLEGQYNEQFF. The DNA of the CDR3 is TGTGCCAGCAGTTTGGAAGGACAGTACAATGAGCAGTTCTTC.

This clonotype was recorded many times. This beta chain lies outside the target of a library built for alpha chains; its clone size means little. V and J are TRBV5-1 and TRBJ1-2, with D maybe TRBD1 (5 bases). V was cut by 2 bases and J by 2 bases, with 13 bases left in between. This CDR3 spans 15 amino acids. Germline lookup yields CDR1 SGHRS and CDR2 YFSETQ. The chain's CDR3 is CASSFGGTSNYGYTF. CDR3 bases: TGCGCCAGCAGCTTCGGTGGGACTTCAAACTATGGCTACACCTTC.